The entry that follows covers one T cell receptor beta chain sequence. Trimming left V 3 bases short and J 0 bases short, with 14 bases between. This CDR3 contains 16 residues. Per germline, CDR1 MNHEY and CDR2 SMNVEV (reference sequence). This record belongs to a study of blood T cell repertoires in COVID-19. Study background: Sample material is recorded as cDNA or gDNA derived from T cells, B-cell-depleted T cells, or PBMCs.

Per the study methods: Cell counts per sample came from amplifying reference gene primers. Generated by immunoSEQ multiplex PCR, the TCRdb table keeps only in-frame clones and is missing some. V, J and clone size are taken as reported in that table, and D and trimming were inferred from the DNA itself. Of 250,000 to 350,000 clones in the sample, around 85% are singletons; the top ten hold about 1%. V gene TRBV27 combines with J gene TRBJ2-5; no reliable D call. Sequencing was carried out using peripheral blood. This sequence was found in a human donor with COVID-19, enrolled during active disease. The donor label of this sample is uncertain. The CDR3 reads CASSFSLSSHQETQYF. The DNA for the CDR3 is TGTGCCAGCAGTTTTTCATTAAGCTCACACCAAGAGACCCAGTACTTC.